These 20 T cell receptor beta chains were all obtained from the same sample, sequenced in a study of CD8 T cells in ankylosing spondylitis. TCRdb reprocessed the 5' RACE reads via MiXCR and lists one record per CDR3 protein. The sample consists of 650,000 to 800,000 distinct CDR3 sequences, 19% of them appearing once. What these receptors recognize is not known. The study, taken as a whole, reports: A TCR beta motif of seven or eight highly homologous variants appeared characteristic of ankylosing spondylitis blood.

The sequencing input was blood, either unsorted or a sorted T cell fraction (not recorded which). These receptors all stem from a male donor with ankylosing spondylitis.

As DNA, the CDR3 is TGTGCCAGCAGCGTAGGAATCAGCGGGACAGGGGGCGTGGGACCTTCCTACGAGCAGTACTTC. Protein: CASSVGISGTGGVGPSYEQYF. This chain uses TRBV9 with TRBJ2-7; the match to TRBD1 covers 12 bases. The CDR3 has 21 residues. Germline loops: CDR1 SGDLS, CDR2 YYNGEE. Losses at the gene ends were 0 bases for V and 1 base for J; bases not matched to a gene: 17.

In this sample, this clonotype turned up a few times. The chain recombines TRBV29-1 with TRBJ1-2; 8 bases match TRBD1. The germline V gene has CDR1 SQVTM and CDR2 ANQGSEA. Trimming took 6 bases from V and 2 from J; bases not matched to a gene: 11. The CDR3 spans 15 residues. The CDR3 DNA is TGCAGCGTAGCCGGGGGACAGGAAAGAAACTATGGCTACACCTTC. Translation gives CSVAGGQERNYGYTF.

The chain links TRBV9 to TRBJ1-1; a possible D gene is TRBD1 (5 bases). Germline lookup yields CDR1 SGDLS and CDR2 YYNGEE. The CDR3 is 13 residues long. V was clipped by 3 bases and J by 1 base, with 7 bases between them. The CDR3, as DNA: TGTGCCAGCAGCGCCGGACAGAACACTGAAGCTTTCTTT. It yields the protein CASSAGQNTEAFF.

In DNA, the CDR3 is TGTGCCAGCAGCGCCGGGACCGGACAGTTCTTC. Amino acid sequence: CASSAGTGQFF. The rearrangement joins TRBV7-3 to TRBJ2-1; possibly TRBD1 or TRBD2 for D (5 bases each). Looked up from germline, CDR1 is SGHTA and CDR2 is FQGTGA. The V gene lost 5 bases and the J gene lost 13 bases, with 12 bases spanning the gap. This CDR3 is built from 11 residues.

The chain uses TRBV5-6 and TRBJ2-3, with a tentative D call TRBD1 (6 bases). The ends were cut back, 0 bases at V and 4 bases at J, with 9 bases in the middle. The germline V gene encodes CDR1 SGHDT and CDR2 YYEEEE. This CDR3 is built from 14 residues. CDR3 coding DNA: TGTGCCAGCAGCTTGGTCAGGGGTCCAGATACGCAGTATTTT. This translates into CASSLVRGPDTQYF.

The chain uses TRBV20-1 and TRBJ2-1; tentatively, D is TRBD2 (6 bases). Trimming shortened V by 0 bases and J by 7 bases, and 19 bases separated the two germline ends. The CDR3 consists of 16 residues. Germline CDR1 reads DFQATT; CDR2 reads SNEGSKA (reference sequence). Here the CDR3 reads CSARDLGTLIPNEQFF. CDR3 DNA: TGCAGTGCTAGAGATCTCGGGACTCTTATACCAAATGAGCAGTTCTTC.

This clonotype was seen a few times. The CDR3 region is CAISEPISYEQYF. For the CDR3, the DNA is TGTGCCATCAGTGAACCGATCTCCTACGAGCAGTACTTC. This rearrangement joins TRBV10-3 to TRBJ2-7; D call uncertain. This CDR3 has 13 amino acids. Germline V gives CDR1 ENHRY, CDR2 SYGVKD. Between the trimmed V and J ends, which lost 3 bases and 0 bases, there was a span of 6 bases.

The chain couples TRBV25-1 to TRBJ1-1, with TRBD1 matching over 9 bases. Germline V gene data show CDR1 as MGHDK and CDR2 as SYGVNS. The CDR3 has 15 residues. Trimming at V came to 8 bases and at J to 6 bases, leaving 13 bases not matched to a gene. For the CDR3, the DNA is TGTGCCAGCGCCCCTATCGACAGGGGGGTAGCTGAAGCTTTCTTT. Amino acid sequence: CASAPIDRGVAEAFF.

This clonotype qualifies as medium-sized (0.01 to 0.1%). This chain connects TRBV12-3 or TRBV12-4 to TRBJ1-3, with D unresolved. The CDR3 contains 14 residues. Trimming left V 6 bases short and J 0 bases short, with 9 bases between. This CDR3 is CASRQPFSGNTIYF. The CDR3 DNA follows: TGTGCCAGCAGGCAACCTTTCTCTGGAAACACCATATATTTT.

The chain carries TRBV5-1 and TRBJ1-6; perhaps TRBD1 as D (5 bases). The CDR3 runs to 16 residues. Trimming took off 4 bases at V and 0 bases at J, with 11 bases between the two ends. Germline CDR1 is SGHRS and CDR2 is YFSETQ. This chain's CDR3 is CASSNRQSSYNSPLHF. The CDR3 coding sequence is TGCGCCAGCAGCAACAGACAGAGCTCCTATAATTCACCCCTCCACTTT.

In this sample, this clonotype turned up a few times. CDR3 region: CASSLTEGYHNEQFF. The CDR3 DNA sequence: TGTGCCAGCAGCCTAACGGAGGGGTACCACAATGAGCAGTTCTTC. The chain couples TRBV7-9 to TRBJ2-1; possibly TRBD2 for D (6 bases). The CDR3 runs to 15 residues. Germline V CDR1 and CDR2: SEHNR, FQNEAQ (reference sequence). Between the trimmed V and J ends, which lost 5 bases and 5 bases, there was a span of 16 bases.

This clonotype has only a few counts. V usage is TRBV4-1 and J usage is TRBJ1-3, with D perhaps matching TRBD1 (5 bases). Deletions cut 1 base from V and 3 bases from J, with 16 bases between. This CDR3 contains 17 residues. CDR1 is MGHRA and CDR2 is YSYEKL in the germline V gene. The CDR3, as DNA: TGCGCCAGCAGCCAAGTCCGGCTCGTGGGGGTTGGAAACACCATATATTTT. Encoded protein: CASSQVRLVGVGNTIYF.

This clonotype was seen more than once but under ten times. The CDR3 DNA follows: TGTGCCAGCAGCGGGGGGGATCCCGCACTGTTCTTC. Translated: CASSGGDPALFF. This chain connects TRBV5-6 to TRBJ2-1; TRBD2 matches 7 bases. The CDR3 totals 12 residues. CDR1 and CDR2 (germline): SGHDT, YYEEEE. The junction had 10 bases not matched to a gene; V was cut back by 4 bases and J by 15 bases.

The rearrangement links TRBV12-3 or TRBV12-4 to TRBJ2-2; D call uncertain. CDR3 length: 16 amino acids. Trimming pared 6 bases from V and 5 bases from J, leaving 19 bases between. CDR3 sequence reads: CASSPSDAKGTGELFF. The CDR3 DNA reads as TGTGCCAGCAGCCCAAGTGACGCAAAGGGTACCGGGGAGCTGTTTTTT.

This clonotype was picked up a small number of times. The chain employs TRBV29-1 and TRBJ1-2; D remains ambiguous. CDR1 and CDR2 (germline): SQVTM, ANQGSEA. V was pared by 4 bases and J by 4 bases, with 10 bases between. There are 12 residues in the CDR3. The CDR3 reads CSVGATVYGYTF. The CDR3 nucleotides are TGCAGCGTTGGGGCGACGGTCTATGGCTACACCTTC.

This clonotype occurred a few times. As DNA, the CDR3 is TGTGCCAGCAGTGAACGGCAGTGTTGCACCGGGGAGCTGTTTTTT. This codes for CASSERQCCTGELFF. The chain couples TRBV25-1 to TRBJ2-2, with D unresolved. The length of the CDR3 is 15 residues. Germline V gives CDR1 MGHDK, CDR2 SYGVNS. Trimming pared 2 bases from V and 4 bases from J, leaving 11 bases between.

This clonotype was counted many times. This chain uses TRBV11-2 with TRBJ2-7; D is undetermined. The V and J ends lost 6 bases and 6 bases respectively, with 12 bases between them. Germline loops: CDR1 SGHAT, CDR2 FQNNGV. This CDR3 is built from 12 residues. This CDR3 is CASSRTGGEQYF. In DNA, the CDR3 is TGTGCCAGCAGTCGAACCGGTGGCGAGCAGTACTTC.

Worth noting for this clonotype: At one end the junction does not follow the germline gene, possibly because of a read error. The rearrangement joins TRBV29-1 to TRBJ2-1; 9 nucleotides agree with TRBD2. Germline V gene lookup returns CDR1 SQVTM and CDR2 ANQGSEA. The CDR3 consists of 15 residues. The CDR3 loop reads CGVAGAPDSYNEQFF. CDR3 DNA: TGTGGGGTAGCGGGGGCACCTGACTCCTACAATGAGCAGTTCTTC.

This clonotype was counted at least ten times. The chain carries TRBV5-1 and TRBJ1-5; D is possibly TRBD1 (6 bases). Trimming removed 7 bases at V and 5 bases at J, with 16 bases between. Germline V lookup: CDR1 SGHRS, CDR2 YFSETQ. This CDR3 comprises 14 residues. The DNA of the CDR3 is TGCGCCAGCCTACACAACAGGGAATATCAGCCCCAGCATTTT. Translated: CASLHNREYQPQHF.

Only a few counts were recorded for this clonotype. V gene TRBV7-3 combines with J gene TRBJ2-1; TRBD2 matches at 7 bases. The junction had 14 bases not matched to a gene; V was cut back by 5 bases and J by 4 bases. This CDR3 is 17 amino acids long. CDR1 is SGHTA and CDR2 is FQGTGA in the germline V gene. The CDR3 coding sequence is TGTGCCAGCAGCCCCAATCTTATAGGCGGGGGTTACAATGAGCAGTTCTTC. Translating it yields CASSPNLIGGGYNEQFF.